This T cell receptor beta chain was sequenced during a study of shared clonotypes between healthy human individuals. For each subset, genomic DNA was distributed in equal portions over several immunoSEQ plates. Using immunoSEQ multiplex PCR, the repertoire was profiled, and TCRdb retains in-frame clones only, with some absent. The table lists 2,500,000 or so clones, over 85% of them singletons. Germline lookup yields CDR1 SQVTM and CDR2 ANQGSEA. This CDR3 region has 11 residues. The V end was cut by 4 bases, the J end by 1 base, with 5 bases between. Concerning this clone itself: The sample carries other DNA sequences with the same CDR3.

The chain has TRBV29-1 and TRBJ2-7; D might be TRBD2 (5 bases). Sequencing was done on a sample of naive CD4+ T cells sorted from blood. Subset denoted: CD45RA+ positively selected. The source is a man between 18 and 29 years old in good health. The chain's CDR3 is CSVGLSYEQYF. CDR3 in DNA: TGCAGCGTTGGACTATCCTACGAGCAGTACTTC.